The 31 T cell receptor beta chains listed next were all sequenced from one sample in a study of cytomegalovirus exposure and HLA in healthy donors. With 60 Vbeta and 13 Jbeta primers, the PCR was carried out. Sequencing used immunoSEQ multiplex PCR; TCRdb keeps in-frame clones, though not all of them. The sample consists of approximately 130,000 clones, around four fifths of them appearing once. The source material was PBMCs. These receptors all come from a boy between 2 and 10 years old in good health and CMV-seronegative.

The rearrangement joins TRBV29-1 to TRBJ1-1; 9 bases line up with TRBD1. This CDR3 region has 15 residues. The germline CDR1 and CDR2 sequences are SQVTM and ANQGSEA. Trimming cost V 3 bases and J 4 bases; bases outside gene matches: 9. The CDR3 spells CSVDYEGQGGTEAFF. CDR3 coding DNA: TGCAGCGTTGATTACGAGGGACAGGGTGGCACTGAAGCTTTCTTT.

The genes are TRBV29-1 and TRBJ2-1, with D possibly TRBD1 on 6 matching bases. Per the germline V gene, CDR1 is SQVTM and CDR2 is ANQGSEA. CDR3 length: 13 amino acids. CDR3 sequence (DNA): TGCAGTGCAGGGGATAGCTCCTACAATGAGCAGTTCTTC. It specifies CSAGDSSYNEQFF.

This chain links TRBV18 with TRBJ2-3; 7 nucleotides agree with TRBD2. Germline V gives CDR1 KGHSH, CDR2 LQKENI. The CDR3 has 14 amino acids. V shed 4 bases and J 4 bases; nucleotides not matched to a gene: 5. The CDR3 reads CASSLAGKADTQYF. CDR3 sequence (DNA): TGTGCCAGCTCACTAGCGGGTAAGGCAGATACGCAGTATTTT.

The rearrangement links TRBV6-5 to TRBJ1-1; 9 bases are a match to TRBD1. The CDR3 is made up of 14 amino acids. The trim removed 4 bases at V and 4 bases at J, leaving 4 bases unmatched. CDR1 MNHEY and CDR2 SVGAGI come from the germline V gene. CDR3 nucleotide sequence: TGTGCCAGCAGTTCGGGACAGGGAGGCACTGAAGCTTTCTTT. As protein: CASSSGQGGTEAFF.

Regarding this clone: The sample contains more than one DNA sequence encoding this CDR3. This sequence joins TRBV7-9 and TRBJ2-1, with 8 positions matching TRBD2. There are 15 residues in the CDR3. CDR1 and CDR2 (germline): SEHNR, FQNEAQ (reference sequence). V lost 5 bases, J lost 0 bases, and 3 bases stayed unmatched. CDR3 in DNA: TGTGCCAGCAGCCTCGGGACTAGCTCCTACAATGAGCAGTTCTTC. Translation gives CASSLGTSSYNEQFF.

This clone was seen a few times. The V gene is TRBV4-1, the J gene TRBJ1-1, with a tentative D call TRBD1 (6 bases). The germline V gene has CDR1 MGHRA and CDR2 YSYEKL. The CDR3 covers 14 residues. V gave up 2 bases and J gave up 1 base, with 8 bases separating them. CDR3 DNA: TGCGCCAGCAGCCAAAGGACAGCGAACACTGAAGCTTTCTTT. It encodes CASSQRTANTEAFF.

This clone was recorded only once. The J gene is TRBJ2-7, the V gene TRBV11-3; 8 nucleotides line up with TRBD1. Looked up from germline, CDR1 is SGHNT and CDR2 is YENEEA. V lost 5 bases, J lost 3 bases, and 9 bases stayed unmatched. The CDR3 has 15 residues. The CDR3 loop reads CASSPRTGLNYEQYF. The CDR3 DNA follows: TGTGCCAGCAGCCCACGGACAGGGTTGAACTACGAGCAGTACTTC. The variable domain in full, completed from reference TRBV11-3 and TRBJ2-7, reads EAGVVQSPRYKIIEKKQPVAFWCNPISGHNTLYWYLQNLGQGPELLIRYENEEAVDDSQLPKDRFSAERLKGVDSTLKIQPAELGDSAVYLCASSPRTGLNYEQYFGPGTRLTVT.

The rearrangement joins TRBV6-5 to TRBJ2-1; 8 positions match TRBD1. This CDR3 comprises 15 residues. Trimming cost V 7 bases and J 0 bases; bases outside gene matches: 5. Germline assignment: CDR1 MNHEY and CDR2 SVGAGI. CDR3 region: CASTLQGVSYNEQFF. The CDR3 DNA reads TGTGCCAGCACCCTACAGGGGGTCTCCTACAATGAGCAGTTCTTC.

This chain joins TRBV7-2 and TRBJ2-2; no definite D call. Trimming cost V 3 bases and J 4 bases, with 9 bases left between them. The CDR3 length is 14 residues. Germline loops: CDR1 SGHTA, CDR2 FQGNSA. The CDR3 DNA reads as TGTGCCAGCAGCTTGTGGCTTACCACCGGGGAGCTGTTTTTT. It encodes CASSLWLTTGELFF.

The chain recombines TRBV6-5 with TRBJ2-1, with TRBD2 matching over 7 bases. CDR3 length: 14 residues. Germline loops: CDR1 MNHEY, CDR2 SVGAGI. J lost 8 bases, V lost 2 bases, and 6 bases had no gene match. This CDR3 reads CASSYAGVQDEQFF. The CDR3 bases are TGTGCCAGCAGTTACGCGGGGGTACAGGATGAGCAGTTCTTC.

This clone was picked up a small number of times. DNA for the CDR3: TGTGCCAGCAGCTTAGATAGTCAGAGCGGAGATACGCAGTATTTT. Translated: CASSLDSQSGDTQYF. The gene calls are TRBV7-6 and TRBJ2-3, with D maybe TRBD2 (5 bases). The germline gives CDR1 SGHVS, CDR2 FNYEAQ. CDR3 length equals 15 residues. V was trimmed by 1 base and J by 5 bases, leaving 13 bases between them.

The chain carries TRBV27 and TRBJ1-2, with 7 positions matching TRBD1. This CDR3 region has 19 residues. Germline V lookup: CDR1 MNHEY, CDR2 SMNVEV (reference sequence). V lost 1 base and J lost 2; bases outside the gene matches: 16. For the CDR3, the DNA is TGTGCCAGCAGTTTATTAGTTGGGCAGGGGGAGCCTAAAAACTATGGCTACACCTTC. Amino acids: CASSLLVGQGEPKNYGYTF.

The chain carries TRBV4-3 and TRBJ2-7; 7 bases agree with TRBD2. V lost 4 bases to trimming and J lost 1 base; unmatched junction nucleotides: 10. The CDR3 contains 16 residues. From germline, CDR1 is LGHNA and CDR2 YSLEER. In DNA, the CDR3 is TGCGCCAGCAGCCTCGGGGAGGGTATCGGGTCCTACGAGCAGTACTTC. Amino acids: CASSLGEGIGSYEQYF.

The gene calls are TRBV7-9 and TRBJ1-2; a possible D gene is TRBD1 (6 bases). V was shortened by 4 bases and J by 3 bases, with 9 bases between the two germline ends. Looked up from germline, CDR1 is SEHNR and CDR2 is FQNEAQ (reference sequence). The CDR3 has 13 residues. The CDR3 protein is CASSSTGHYGYTF. The CDR3 nucleotides are TGTGCCAGCAGCTCCACAGGGCACTATGGCTACACCTTC.

The chain carries TRBV11-3 and TRBJ1-3; unclear D gene. Trimming pared 2 bases from V and 4 bases from J, leaving 9 bases between. This CDR3 comprises 14 residues. CDR1 and CDR2 (germline): SGHNT, YENEEA. Written as DNA, the CDR3 is TGTGCCAGCAGCTTAAAGTGGAGCGGAAACACCATATATTTT. It translates to CASSLKWSGNTIYF.

This chain links TRBV19 with TRBJ1-4; no clear D. There are 11 residues in the CDR3. The V end lost 4 bases, the J end lost 8 bases, and 5 bases lay between the germline ends. Germline V gives CDR1 LNHDA, CDR2 SQIVND (reference sequence). The chain's CDR3 is CASSTTEKLFF. The CDR3 DNA reads as TGTGCCAGTAGTACGACAGAAAAACTGTTTTTT.

This chain links TRBV18 with TRBJ2-1, with 9 nucleotides matching TRBD2. The CDR3 has 16 residues. Germline CDR1 is KGHSH and CDR2 is LQKENI. V lost 4 bases and J lost 10; bases outside the gene matches: 14. The CDR3 coding sequence is TGTGCCAGCTCACTGACTAGCGGCATCCCTCAGGTGGAGCAGTTCTTC. Protein product: CASSLTSGIPQVEQFF.

V gene TRBV5-1 combines with J gene TRBJ2-1; 11 nucleotides align to TRBD2. The CDR3 runs 16 residues. Germline values: CDR1 SGHRS, CDR2 YFSETQ. V trimming: 0 bases; J trimming: 9 bases; junction bases outside the gene matches: 8. The CDR3 is CASSLAKLAGASEQFF. CDR3 bases: TGCGCCAGCAGCTTGGCTAAACTAGCGGGAGCCAGTGAGCAGTTCTTC. Full variable domain (rest looked up from reference TRBV5-1 and TRBJ2-1): KAGVTQTPRYLIKTRGQQVTLSCSPISGHRSVSWYQQTPGQGLQFLFEYFSETQRNKGNFPGRFSGRQFSNSRSEMNVSTLELGDSALYLCASSLAKLAGASEQFFGPGTRLTVL.

The chain joins TRBV9 to TRBJ2-1, with 7 bases fitting TRBD2. The ends lost 0 bases at V and 4 bases at J; junction bases unmatched: 7. Germline V gives CDR1 SGDLS, CDR2 YYNGEE. The CDR3 loop spans 16 amino acids. Here the CDR3 DNA reads TGTGCCAGCAGCGTAGTGGGGGGGGACTCTTACAATGAGCAGTTCTTC. This gives the protein CASSVVGGDSYNEQFF.

This chain uses TRBV5-5 with TRBJ1-2; tentatively, D is TRBD1 (6 bases). The CDR3 totals 15 residues. Germline V gene sequence: CDR1 SGHKS, CDR2 YYEKEE (reference sequence). The V end was cut by 4 bases, the J end by 3 bases, with 16 bases between. CDR3 residues: CASSDDRSLYYGYTF. CDR3 in DNA: TGTGCCAGCAGCGACGACAGGAGCCTTTACTATGGCTACACCTTC.

V and J are TRBV4-1 and TRBJ1-2; TRBD1 might be the D (6 bases). CDR1 and CDR2 from the germline V gene are MGHRA and YSYEKL. Trimming took 3 bases from V and 3 from J, leaving 20 bases between them. The CDR3 covers 17 residues. The CDR3 region is CASSQQTPGVGDYGYTF. The CDR3 nucleotides read TGCGCCAGCAGCCAGCAGACCCCAGGGGTAGGGGACTATGGCTACACCTTC.

CDR3 region: CASSYWEGGYTF. CDR3 bases: TGTGCCAGCAGTTACTGGGAGGGGGGCTACACCTTC. The chain couples TRBV6-5 to TRBJ1-2; the D gene is possibly TRBD1 (5 bases). Germline V gene lookup returns CDR1 MNHEY and CDR2 SVGAGI. The CDR3 consists of 12 residues. V was shortened by 1 base and J by 8 bases, with 8 bases between the two germline ends.

This chain uses TRBV5-1 with TRBJ2-3, with a weak D call TRBD1 (5 bases). Trimming shortened V by 1 base and J by 4 bases, and 10 bases separated the two germline ends. Germline V gives CDR1 SGHRS, CDR2 YFSETQ. The CDR3 extends over 14 amino acids. CDR3 amino acids: CASSLNSGSDTQYF. CDR3 DNA: TGCGCCAGCAGCTTGAATTCAGGGTCAGATACGCAGTATTTT.

The V gene is TRBV6-1, the J gene TRBJ1-2; a weak D match, TRBD1 (5 bases). Germline V lookup: CDR1 MNHNS, CDR2 SASEGT. The CDR3 has 20 residues. V lost 2 bases, J lost 8 bases, and 33 bases lay in between. CDR3 coding DNA: TGTGCCAGCAGTGAAAGTTCGGCAGGGCGCCCCTTTTACTCTTCTTGGGGCTACACCTTC. This codes for CASSESSAGRPFYSSWGYTF.

This clone has only one observation. The J gene is TRBJ2-1, the V gene TRBV9; D call uncertain. The germline V gene has CDR1 SGDLS and CDR2 YYNGEE. The CDR3 is 15 residues long. The ends were cut back, 3 bases at V and 5 bases at J, with 15 bases in the middle. Here the CDR3 reads CASSAPLGPHNEQFF. The CDR3 DNA reads TGTGCCAGCAGCGCCCCCCTGGGCCCCCACAATGAGCAGTTCTTC.

This chain connects TRBV7-3 to TRBJ2-5, with a possible D match to TRBD1 (6 bases). This CDR3 comprises 13 residues. Trimming removed 4 bases at V and 1 base at J, with 7 bases between. In germline, CDR1 is SGHTA, CDR2 FQGTGA. The CDR3 DNA reads as TGTGCCAGCAGCTCAGGGGTCCAAGAGACCCAGTACTTC. Translation: CASSSGVQETQYF.

The CDR3 region has the DNA TGTGCCAGCCCCGGGGTGGTTGGCGACGTC. Translating it yields CASPGVVGDV. The V and J genes are TRBV27 and TRBJ2-7, with D tentatively TRBD2 (5 bases). The germline V gene has CDR1 MNHEY and CDR2 SMNVEV (reference sequence). This CDR3 has 10 amino acids.

V is TRBV30 and J is TRBJ2-3; 9 bases match TRBD1. The length of the CDR3 is 16 residues. CDR1 is GTSNPN and CDR2 is SVGIG in the germline V gene (reference sequence). The V and J ends lost 2 bases and 3 bases, in that order; junction bases with no gene match: 9. CDR3 in DNA: TGTGCCTGGAGTTCACCCCCGGGACAGGGTACAGATACGCAGTATTTT. Translating it yields CAWSSPPGQGTDTQYF. Filled out from reference TRBV30 and TRBJ2-3, the complete variable domain reads SQTIHQWPATLVQPVGSPLSLECTVEGTSNPNLYWYRQAAGRGLQLLFYSVGIGQISSEVPQNLSASRPQDRQFILSSKKLLLSDSGFYLCAWSSPPGQGTDTQYFGPGTRLTVL.

In this sample, this clone turned up once. The CDR3 is CASSLYSEAFF. The CDR3, as DNA: TGTGCCAGCAGCTTATATTCCGAAGCTTTCTTT. V usage is TRBV7-2 and J usage is TRBJ1-1, with D unresolved. There are 11 residues in the CDR3. CDR1 SGHTA and CDR2 FQGNSA come from the germline V gene. Trimming removed 2 bases at V and 8 bases at J, with 6 bases between.

The rearrangement joins TRBV6-1 to TRBJ1-2; D possibly corresponds to TRBD1 (5 bases). The V gene's germline CDR1 is MNHNS and CDR2 SASEGT. This CDR3 region has 13 residues. The ends were cut back, 5 bases at V and 1 base at J, with 8 bases in the middle. The CDR3 sequence: CASSRTNNYGYTF. The CDR3 bases are TGTGCCAGCAGTCGGACAAATAACTATGGCTACACCTTC.

The rearrangement uses TRBV4-2 and TRBJ2-1, with 9 bases fitting TRBD2. The V and J ends lost 6 bases and 5 bases, in that order; junction bases with no gene match: 11. Germline V gene data show CDR1 as LGHNA and CDR2 as YNFKEQ. The CDR3 has 16 amino acids. The CDR3 loop reads CASSRAQREENNEQFF. The CDR3 region has the DNA TGTGCCAGCAGTCGGGCCCAGCGGGAGGAGAACAATGAGCAGTTCTTC.